This is a list of T cell receptor beta chains from one sample in a study of lymphopenia after photon versus proton radiotherapy. Data came from immunoSEQ multiplex PCR; TCRdb stores just in-frame clones and leaves some out. This table has about 83,000 clones, 80% to 90% appearing once. Source: peripheral blood, taken from a patient treated with proton-based radiotherapy. These TCRs come from a man aged 55 to 70 with pancreatic cancer. The CDR3 runs from the conserved cysteine through the conserved F or W. The order of the fields is V gene, clone size, J gene, D gene, CDR3 protein, CDR3 DNA. The D gene is left open where the match is weak. Clone size is not always given. Where it is, it says once, few, many or a class for expanded clones.

V: TRBV5-1; size: once; J: TRBJ1-5; D: NA; CDR3: CASSLTRGWGNQPQHF; DNA: TGCGCCAGCAGCTTGACCAGGGGCTGGGGCAATCAGCCCCAGCATTTT
V: TRBV2; size: NA; J: TRBJ1-6; D: NA; CDR3: CASSEHQFRIPLHF; DNA: TGTGCCAGCAGTGAACACCAGTTCCGGATACCCCTCCACTTT
V: TRBV5-8; size: NA; J: TRBJ2-1; D: NA; CDR3: CASSFFFGDSSYNEQFF; DNA: TGTGCCAGCAGCTTTTTTTTCGGGGACTCCTCCTACAATGAGCAGTTCTTC
V: TRBV5-1; size: NA; J: TRBJ2-7; D: TRBD1; CDR3: CASSLRQGELAYEQYF; DNA: TGCGCCAGCAGCCTGAGACAGGGGGAATTAGCCTACGAGCAGTACTTC
V: TRBV18; size: NA; J: TRBJ1-2; D: TRBD1; CDR3: CASSPYEQTGSGYTF; DNA: TGTGCCAGCTCACCGTACGAACAGACAGGGTCTGGCTACACCTTC
V: TRBV11-2; size: NA; J: TRBJ1-1; D: TRBD1; CDR3: CASSPGEGAGVEAFF; DNA: TGTGCCAGCAGCCCCGGGGAGGGGGCTGGTGTTGAAGCTTTCTTT
V: TRBV9; size: NA; J: TRBJ2-1; D: TRBD1; CDR3: CASSVGVGQGDNEQFF; DNA: TGTGCCAGCAGCGTAGGAGTAGGACAGGGGGACAATGAGCAGTTCTTC
V: TRBV14; size: NA; J: TRBJ2-5; D: TRBD2; CDR3: CASSQGRGSWETQYF; DNA: TGTGCCAGCAGCCAAGGTCGCGGGAGTTGGGAGACCCAGTACTTC
V: TRBV4-3; size: once; J: TRBJ2-2; D: NA; CDR3: CASSQEGGVNTGELFF; DNA: TGCGCCAGCAGCCAAGAGGGAGGCGTGAACACCGGGGAGCTGTTTTTT
V: TRBV6-4; size: few; J: TRBJ2-3; D: NA; CDR3: CASSDQSGTPGATQYF; DNA: TGTGCCAGCAGTGACCAATCCGGGACCCCGGGAGCCACGCAGTATTTT
V: TRBV5-4; size: NA; J: TRBJ2-3; D: NA; CDR3: CASSIRYADTQYF; DNA: TGTGCCAGCAGCATCCGGTACGCAGATACGCAGTATTTT
V: TRBV28; size: NA; J: TRBJ2-7; D: TRBD2; CDR3: CASSLPGLAGNEQYF; DNA: TGTGCCAGCAGTTTACCAGGACTAGCGGGAAACGAGCAGTACTTC
V: TRBV7-8; size: NA; J: TRBJ2-4; D: NA; CDR3: CASSLRVGRPNIQYF; DNA: TGTGCCAGCAGCTTACGGGTGGGCCGCCCAAACATTCAGTACTTC
V: TRBV18; size: few; J: TRBJ1-2; D: NA; CDR3: CASSLPSGPYTF; DNA: TGTGCCAGCTCACTCCCTTCGGGACCCTACACCTTC
V: TRBV7-6; size: NA; J: TRBJ2-2; D: NA; CDR3: CASSLTGSNTGELFF; DNA: TGTGCCAGCAGCTTAACCGGATCTAACACCGGGGAGCTGTTTTTT
V: TRBV9; size: NA; J: TRBJ1-3; D: TRBD1; CDR3: CASGTAGNTIYF; DNA: TGTGCCTCCGGGACAGCTGGAAACACCATATATTTT
V: TRBV11-2; size: NA; J: TRBJ2-7; D: NA; CDR3: CASSPQGIHEQYF; DNA: TGTGCCAGCAGCCCACAGGGTATCCACGAGCAGTACTTC
V: TRBV19; size: NA; J: TRBJ2-3; D: NA; CDR3: CASSNYPSSGTQSDTQYF; DNA: TGTGCCAGTAGTAACTACCCATCTTCAGGGACACAGTCGGATACGCAGTATTTT
V: TRBV7-6; size: NA; J: TRBJ1-5; D: NA; CDR3: CASSSGSNQPQHF; DNA: TGTGCCAGCAGCTCCGGGAGCAATCAGCCCCAGCATTTT